This T cell receptor (beta chain) was identified during a study of cytomegalovirus exposure and HLA in healthy donors. Findings and caveats of the study: Previous analysis showed most TCR beta V segments were productive about 87% or about 30% of the time. CMV serostatus stood as the only immune exposure information on hand.

The PCR had 60 Vbeta and 13 Jbeta primers. In the study's own analysis: In a later analysis, around 11 million of approximately 86 million unique beta chains occurred in at least two donors. Measured with immunoSEQ multiplex PCR; TCRdb has only the in-frame clones, and not every one. The V and J calls and clone size were taken over from that table, and D and trimming were inferred from the DNA. In the table there are about 82,000 clones, around 83% of which are singletons. This clone was seen once. As yet, its antigen is unknown. The sequencing sample was made of PBMCs. The receptor was isolated from a man aged 65-85 years in good health and CMV-seropositive.

DNA for the CDR3: TGTGCCAGCAGCGTGCGGGACTTTAACACCGGGGAGCTGTTTTTT. Translating it yields CASSVRDFNTGELFF. The chain links TRBV9 to TRBJ2-2; tentatively, D is TRBD2 (6 bases). CDR1 SGDLS and CDR2 YYNGEE come from the germline V gene. The CDR3 has 15 residues. The V end was cut by 2 bases, the J end by 2 bases, with 10 bases between.